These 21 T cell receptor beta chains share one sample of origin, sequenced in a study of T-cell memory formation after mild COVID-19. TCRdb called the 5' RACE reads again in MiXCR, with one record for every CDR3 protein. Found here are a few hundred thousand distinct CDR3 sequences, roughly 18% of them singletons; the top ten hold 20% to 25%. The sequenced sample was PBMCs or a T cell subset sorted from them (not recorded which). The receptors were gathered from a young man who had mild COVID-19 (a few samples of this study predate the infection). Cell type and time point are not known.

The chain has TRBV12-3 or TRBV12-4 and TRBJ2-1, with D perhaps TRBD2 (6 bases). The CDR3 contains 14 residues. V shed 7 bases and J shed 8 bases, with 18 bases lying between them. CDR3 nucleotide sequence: TGTGCCAGCAACATGGGGAGGTTGGGGGATGAGCAGTTCTTC. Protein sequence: CASNMGRLGDEQFF.

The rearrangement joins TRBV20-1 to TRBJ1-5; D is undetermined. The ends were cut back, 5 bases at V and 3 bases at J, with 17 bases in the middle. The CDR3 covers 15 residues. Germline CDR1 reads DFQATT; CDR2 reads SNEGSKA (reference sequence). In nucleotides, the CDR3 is TGCAGTGCTCGCACGTCCCTAACTGTCAATCAGCCCCAGCATTTT. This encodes CSARTSLTVNQPQHF.

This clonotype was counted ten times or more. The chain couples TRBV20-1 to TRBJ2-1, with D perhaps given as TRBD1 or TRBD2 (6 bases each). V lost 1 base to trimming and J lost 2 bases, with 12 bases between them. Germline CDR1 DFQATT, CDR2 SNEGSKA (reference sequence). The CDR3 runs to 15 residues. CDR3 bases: TGCAGTGCTAGAGCCGAGGAGGGGGCCTACAATGAGCAGTTCTTC. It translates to CSARAEEGAYNEQFF.

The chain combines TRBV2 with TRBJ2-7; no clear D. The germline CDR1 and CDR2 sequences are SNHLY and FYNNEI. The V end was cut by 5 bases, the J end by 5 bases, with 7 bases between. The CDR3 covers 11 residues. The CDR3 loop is CASSSSHEQYV. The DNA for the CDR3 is TGTGCCAGCAGTTCATCCCACGAGCAGTACGTC.

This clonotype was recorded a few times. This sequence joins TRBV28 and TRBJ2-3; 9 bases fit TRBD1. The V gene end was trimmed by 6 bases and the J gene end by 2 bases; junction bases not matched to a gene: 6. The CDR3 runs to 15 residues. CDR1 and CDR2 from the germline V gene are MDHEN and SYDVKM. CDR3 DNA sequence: TGTGCCAGCAGCCCCCGGGACAGGGTCACAGATACGCAGTATTTT. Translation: CASSPRDRVTDTQYF. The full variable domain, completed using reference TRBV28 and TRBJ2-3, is DVKVTQSSRYLVKRTGEKVFLECVQDMDHENMFWYRQDPGLGLRLIYFSYDVKMKEKGDIPEGYSVSREKKERFSLILESASTNQTSMYLCASSPRDRVTDTQYFGPGTRLTVL.

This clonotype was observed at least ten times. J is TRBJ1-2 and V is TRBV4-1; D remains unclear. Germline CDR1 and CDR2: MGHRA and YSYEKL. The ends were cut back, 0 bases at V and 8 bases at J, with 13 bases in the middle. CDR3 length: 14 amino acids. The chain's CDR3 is CASSQDSAPGGYTF. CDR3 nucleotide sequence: TGCGCCAGCAGCCAAGATAGCGCACCTGGAGGCTACACCTTC.

CDR3 nucleotide sequence: TGCAGTGCTGCCCCTAGCACAGATACGCAGTATTTT. Translation gives CSAAPSTDTQYF. This chain joins TRBV20-1 and TRBJ2-3, with D uncertain. Trimming left V 5 bases short and J 0 bases short, with 6 bases between. The V gene's germline CDR1 is DFQATT and CDR2 SNEGSKA (reference sequence). This CDR3 is built from 12 residues.

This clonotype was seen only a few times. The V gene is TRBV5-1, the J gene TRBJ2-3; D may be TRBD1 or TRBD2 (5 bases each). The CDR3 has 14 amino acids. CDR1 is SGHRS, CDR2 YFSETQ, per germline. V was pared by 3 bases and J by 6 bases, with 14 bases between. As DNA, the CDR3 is TGCGCCAGCAGCTATGGGACCTTCGAGGATACGCAGTATTTT. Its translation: CASSYGTFEDTQYF.

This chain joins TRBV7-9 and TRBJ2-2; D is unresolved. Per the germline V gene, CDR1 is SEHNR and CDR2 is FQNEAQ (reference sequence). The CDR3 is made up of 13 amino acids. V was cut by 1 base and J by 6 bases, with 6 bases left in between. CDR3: CASSLVNPGELFF. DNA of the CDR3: TGTGCCAGCAGCTTAGTTAATCCCGGGGAGCTGTTTTTT.

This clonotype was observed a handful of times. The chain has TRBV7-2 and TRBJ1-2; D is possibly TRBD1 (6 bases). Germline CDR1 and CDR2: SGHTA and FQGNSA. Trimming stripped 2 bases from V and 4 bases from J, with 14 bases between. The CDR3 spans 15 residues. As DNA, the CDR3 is TGTGCCAGCAGCTTACTCTCGGGGGGCCTCTATGGCTACACCTTC. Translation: CASSLLSGGLYGYTF.

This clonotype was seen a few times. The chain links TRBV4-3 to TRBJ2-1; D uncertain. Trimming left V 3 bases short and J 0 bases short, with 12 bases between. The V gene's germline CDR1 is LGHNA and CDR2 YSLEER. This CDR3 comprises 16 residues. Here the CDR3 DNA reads TGCGCCAGCAGCCAGGTGGGCATCGGCTCCTACAATGAGCAGTTCTTC. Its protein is CASSQVGIGSYNEQFF.

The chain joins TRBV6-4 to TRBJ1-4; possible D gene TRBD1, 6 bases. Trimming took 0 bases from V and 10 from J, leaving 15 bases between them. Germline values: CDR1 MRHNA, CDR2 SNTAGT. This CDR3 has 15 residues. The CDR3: CASSDSRQGSRKLFF. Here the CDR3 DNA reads TGTGCCAGCAGTGACTCGAGGCAGGGGTCGAGAAAACTGTTTTTT.

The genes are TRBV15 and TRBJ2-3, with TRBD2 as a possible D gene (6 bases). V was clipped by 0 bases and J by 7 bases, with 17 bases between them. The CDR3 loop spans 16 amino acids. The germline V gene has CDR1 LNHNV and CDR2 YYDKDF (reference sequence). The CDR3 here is CATSRDRELARNTQYF. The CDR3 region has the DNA TGTGCCACCAGCAGAGATCGAGAACTAGCTAGGAATACGCAGTATTTT.

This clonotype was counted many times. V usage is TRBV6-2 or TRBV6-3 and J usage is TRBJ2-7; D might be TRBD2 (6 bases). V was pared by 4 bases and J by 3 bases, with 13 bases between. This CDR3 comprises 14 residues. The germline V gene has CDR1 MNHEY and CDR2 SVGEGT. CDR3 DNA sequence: TGTGCCAGCAGTTCGGCGGGGACTGGCTACGAGCAGTACTTC. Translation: CASSSAGTGYEQYF.

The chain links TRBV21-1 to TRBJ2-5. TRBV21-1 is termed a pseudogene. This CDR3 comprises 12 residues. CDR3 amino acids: CASSRHTETQYF. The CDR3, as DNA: TGTGCCAGCAGCAGACACACGGAGACCCAGTACTTC.

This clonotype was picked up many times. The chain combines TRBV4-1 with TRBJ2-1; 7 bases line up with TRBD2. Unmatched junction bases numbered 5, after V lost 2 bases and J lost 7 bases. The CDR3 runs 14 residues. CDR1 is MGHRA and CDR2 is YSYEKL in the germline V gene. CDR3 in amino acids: CASSQRAGTNEQFF. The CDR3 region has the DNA TGCGCCAGCAGCCAACGAGCGGGGACTAATGAGCAGTTCTTC.

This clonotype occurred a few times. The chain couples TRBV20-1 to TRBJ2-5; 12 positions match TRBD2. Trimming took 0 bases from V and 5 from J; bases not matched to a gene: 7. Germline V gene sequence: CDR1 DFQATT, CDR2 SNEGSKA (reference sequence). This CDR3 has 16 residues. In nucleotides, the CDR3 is TGCAGTGCTAGAGATCGTCTAGCGGGGGGGCCCGAGACCCAGTACTTC. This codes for CSARDRLAGGPETQYF.

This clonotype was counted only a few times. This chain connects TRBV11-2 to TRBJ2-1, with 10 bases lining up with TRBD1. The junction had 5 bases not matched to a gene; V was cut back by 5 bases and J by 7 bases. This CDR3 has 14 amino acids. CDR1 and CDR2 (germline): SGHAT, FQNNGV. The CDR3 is CASSQDRGSNEQFF. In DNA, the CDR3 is TGTGCCAGCAGCCAGGACAGGGGGAGTAATGAGCAGTTCTTC.

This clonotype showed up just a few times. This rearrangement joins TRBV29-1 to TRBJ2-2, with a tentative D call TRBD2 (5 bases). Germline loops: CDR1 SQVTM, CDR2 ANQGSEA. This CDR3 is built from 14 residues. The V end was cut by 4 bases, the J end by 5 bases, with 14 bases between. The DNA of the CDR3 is TGCAGCGTTGCTGCGAGGGCAGATACCGGGGAGCTGTTTTTT. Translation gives CSVAARADTGELFF.

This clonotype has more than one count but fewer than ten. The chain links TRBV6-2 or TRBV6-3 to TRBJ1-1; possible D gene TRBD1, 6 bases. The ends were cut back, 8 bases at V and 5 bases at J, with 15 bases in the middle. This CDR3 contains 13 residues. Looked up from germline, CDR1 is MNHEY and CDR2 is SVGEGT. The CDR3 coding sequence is TGTGCCAGCTTCACTAACAGGGATACTGAAGCTTTCTTT. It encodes CASFTNRDTEAFF.

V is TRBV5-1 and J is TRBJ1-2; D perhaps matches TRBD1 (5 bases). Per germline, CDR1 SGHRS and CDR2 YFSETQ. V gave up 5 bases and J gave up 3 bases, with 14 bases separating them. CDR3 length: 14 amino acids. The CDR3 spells CASSPGTADYGYTF. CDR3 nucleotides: TGCGCCAGCAGTCCGGGGACCGCTGACTATGGCTACACCTTC. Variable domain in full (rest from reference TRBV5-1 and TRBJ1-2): KAGVTQTPRYLIKTRGQQVTLSCSPISGHRSVSWYQQTPGQGLQFLFEYFSETQRNKGNFPGRFSGRQFSNSRSEMNVSTLELGDSALYLCASSPGTADYGYTFGSGTRLTVV.